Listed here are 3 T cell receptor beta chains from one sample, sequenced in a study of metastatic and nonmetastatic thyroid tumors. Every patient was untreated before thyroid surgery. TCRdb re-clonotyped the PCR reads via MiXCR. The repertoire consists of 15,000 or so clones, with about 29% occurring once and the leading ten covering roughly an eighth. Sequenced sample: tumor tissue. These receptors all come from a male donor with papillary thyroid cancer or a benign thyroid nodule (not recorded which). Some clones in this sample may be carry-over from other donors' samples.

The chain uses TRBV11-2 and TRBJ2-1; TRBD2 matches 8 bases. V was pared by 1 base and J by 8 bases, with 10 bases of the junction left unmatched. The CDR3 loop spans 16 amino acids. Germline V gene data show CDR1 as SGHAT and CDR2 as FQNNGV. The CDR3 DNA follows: TGTGCCAGCAGCTTAGTCTTTAGCGGGGCGGTCTATGAGCAGTTCTTC. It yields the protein CASSLVFSGAVYEQFF. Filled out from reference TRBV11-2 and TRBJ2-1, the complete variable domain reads EAGVAQSPRYKIIEKRQSVAFWCNPISGHATLYWYQQILGQGPKLLIQFQNNGVVDDSQLPKDRFSAERLKGVDSTLKIQPAKLEDSAVYLCASSLVFSGAVYEQFFGPGTRLTVL.

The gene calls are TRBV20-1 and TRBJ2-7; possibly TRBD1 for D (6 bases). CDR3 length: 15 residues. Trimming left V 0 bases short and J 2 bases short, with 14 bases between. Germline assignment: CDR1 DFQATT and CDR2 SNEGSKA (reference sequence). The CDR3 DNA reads TGCAGTGCTAGAGATTTGGCCAGGGGAACCTACGAGCAGTACTTC. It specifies CSARDLARGTYEQYF.

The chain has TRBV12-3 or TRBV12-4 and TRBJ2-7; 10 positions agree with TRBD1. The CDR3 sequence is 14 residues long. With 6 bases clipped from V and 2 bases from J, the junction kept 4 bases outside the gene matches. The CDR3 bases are TGTGCCAGCAGCCGAGGGACAGGGGCCTACGAGCAGTACTTC. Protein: CASSRGTGAYEQYF.